This T cell receptor beta chain is drawn from a study of T cells in Graves' hyperthyroidism and ophthalmopathy (dated by TCRdb to the late 2010s). About the investigation overall: Peripheral blood samples were taken at initial diagnosis, before any treatment was given. The approximately 100 discovery patients were randomly split 7:3 into training and test sets. Following sampling, methimazole starting at 30 mg daily was given to hyperthyroidism patients, and high-dose intravenous methylprednisolone was given to ophthalmopathy patients. Prospective prediction of ophthalmopathy was tested in an independent validation cohort of 18 to 20 hyperthyroidism patients and some 17 patients who later progressed to ophthalmopathy. In addition, the study compared T-cell repertoires in thyroid tissue and in blood from five or six Graves' hyperthyroidism patients. The paper reports TCR Vbeta CDR3 sequencing of some 140 peripheral blood samples: approximately 41 ophthalmopathy, fewer than 80 hyperthyroidism and around 17 progressor patients. A discovery cohort of 95 to 100 patients, roughly 45 with Graves' ophthalmopathy and 55 to 65 with stable Graves' hyperthyroidism, was used to find distinguishing TCR V-J signatures.

Broad study findings and their caveats: Most expanded thyroid clonotypes (frequency above 0.001) were also detected in blood, a finding suggesting that blood repertoires may reflect thyroid immune responses. A model built on a 13 V-J signature distinguished ophthalmopathy from stable hyperthyroidism, reaching roughly 88% sensitivity and approximately 83% specificity in cross-validation and 80%/75% in testing. Sample size was not statistically predetermined, and investigators were not blinded to group allocation. During validation, the model predicted progression to ophthalmopathy a median of around 6 months ahead of onset, with around 71% sensitivity and less than 85% specificity.

This clonotype was seen at least ten times. Its antigen specificity is not known. No much larger clonotype is one base removed from it; base qualities were not supplied. Ophthalmopathy patients had moderately to severely active disease, Clinical Activity Score of at least 3, NOSPECS grade of at least 4, and duration under 3 months. Exclusion was applied to patients with uncontrolled infections, other autoimmune diseases, pregnancy or lactation. Clinical symptoms, serum thyroxine and TRAb, thyroid ultrasound, and orbital computed tomography formed the basis for the diagnoses. PBMCs were isolated from about 9 ml of fresh peripheral blood by Ficoll-Paque density gradient centrifugation. Total RNA was extracted with Trizol reagent, and quality was checked on an Agilent 2100 Bioanalyzer. The germline V gene supplies CDR1 SGHAT and CDR2 FQNNGV. The junction shows trimming of 1 base on V and 7 bases on J, plus 16 bases between the germline ends. From the cysteine up to the phenylalanine, the CDR3 has a length of 15 residues. Kept here is only the CDR3 DNA, which spans 45 bases and is read in frame from base 1.

The TCR beta CDR3 regions were amplified from the RNA transcripts. The first round of RT-PCR for the TCR CDR3 was performed with the HTBI primer set and the Qiagen OneStep RT-PCR kit. The libraries were constructed in a second round of multiplex PCR and then size-selected and purified. Libraries were sequenced paired-end with 100 bp reads on an Illumina HiSeq2000. Regarding the original processing steps: SOAPnuke was used to process the raw data, removing reads that contained adapters or uncalled bases, had a mean Phred below 15, or lacked an exact match to the constant primer or identifier. High-quality paired reads were merged with COPE v1.2.5, and unique nucleotide sequences were defined as clonotypes. MiTCR v1.1 was used to align clonotypes to the IMGT TRBV, TRBD and TRBJ reference segments. The analysis was restricted to V-J combinations with a frequency above 0.0001, which together covered about 99% of the repertoires. The TCS score was defined as F50 (clonal expansion) divided by E x V (chaos), with BLOSUM62-based TCRdist calculated between CDR3 peptides within each V-J. Welch's t-statistics and random forest reduced 514 V-J features to 13, which were used in a naive Bayes classifier (R e1071). TCRdb trimmed the raw reads at Q25, called clones with MiXCR and kept productive beta chains. Every CDR3 protein is listed once, alongside the most common genes and DNA of its rows. The V and J calls and clone size are TCRdb's, not the authors'. This sample lists some 570,000 distinct CDR3 sequences; more than 13% were detected once. Less than 9% of the sample is taken by the ten largest.

The sample was blood. The receptor's source is a woman aged 18-29 years with Graves' ophthalmopathy. The chain employs TRBV11-2 and TRBJ2-5; the D segment cannot be called with confidence. The nucleotide sequence is given as TGTGCCAGCAGCTTAGTGGCGAGGCTAGTAGGGACCCAGTACTTC. Translated, it gives CASSLVARLVGTQYF.